Sequencing of this T cell receptor beta chain was carried out in a study of blood T cells in healthy people across ages. Then a second PCR, running roughly 7 to 11 cycles, was carried out with a sample-barcoded 5' primer and a J-beta primer mix. TCRdb reanalysed the 5' RACE reads using MiXCR and keeps one entry per CDR3 protein. The sample includes about a million distinct CDR3 sequences, about 51% of them seen just once. Germline CDR1 and CDR2: SQVTM and ANQGSEA. CDR3 size: 18 residues. The J segment lost 6 bases and the V segment lost 4 bases, leaving 21 bases of the junction unmatched. This TCR was sampled from a woman aged 60-70 years in good health. Sequenced sample: blood. V gene TRBV29-1 combines with J gene TRBJ2-3, with 8 bases matching TRBD2. CDR3 in amino acids: CSVGGSGSGGPAADTQYF. For the CDR3, the DNA is TGCAGCGTTGGGGGCTCAGGGTCGGGAGGGCCTGCTGCTGATACGCAGTATTTT.